One sample yielded the 5 T cell receptor beta chains listed below, sequenced in a study of blood T cells in healthy people across ages. A sample-barcoded 5' primer and a J-beta primer mix were used in a second PCR of roughly 7 to 11 cycles. TCRdb independently ran MiXCR on the 5' RACE reads; one entry per CDR3 protein. The profile shows hundreds of thousands of distinct CDR3 sequences, under 65% of them singletons. The sequenced sample was blood. Source of these receptors: a woman older than 75 in good health.

This clonotype was seen a handful of times. The CDR3 DNA follows: TGTGCCAGCAGTGCTCTACACGAAAGCACAGATACGCAGTATTTT. Its protein product is CASSALHESTDTQYF. V and J are TRBV2 and TRBJ2-3, with unresolved D. The CDR3 runs 15 residues. With 4 bases removed from V and 0 bases from J, the gap between germline ends came to 11 bases. Germline V gives CDR1 SNHLY, CDR2 FYNNEI. The full variable domain, completed using reference TRBV2 and TRBJ2-3, is EPEVTQTPSHQVTQMGQEVILRCVPISNHLYFYWYRQILGQKVEFLVSFYNNEISEKSEIFDDQFSVERPDGSNFTLKIRSTKLEDSAMYFCASSALHESTDTQYFGPGTRLTVL.

A few counts support this clonotype. A much larger clonotype is one base distant, so this may be a read error. The CDR3 DNA is TGTGCCAGCAGCTGCATAGGGGCAGAGACCCAGTACTTC. Translation: CASSCIGAETQYF. The V and J genes are TRBV5-5 and TRBJ2-5, with D possibly matching TRBD1 (5 bases). V was clipped by 3 bases and J by 4 bases, with 10 bases between them. Germline values: CDR1 SGHKS, CDR2 YYEKEE (reference sequence). The CDR3 contains 13 residues.

The rearrangement uses TRBV29-1 and TRBJ2-2; D is uncertain. The CDR3 length is 14 residues. The germline gives CDR1 SQVTM, CDR2 ANQGSEA. Between the trimmed V and J ends, which lost 5 bases and 0 bases, there was a span of 10 bases. CDR3 loop: CSVSTDTNTGELFF. The CDR3 DNA reads TGCAGCGTTTCAACAGATACGAACACCGGGGAGCTGTTTTTT.

As concerns this clonotype: Given a much more abundant clone one base away, this may be a read error. CDR3 in amino acids: CASSPRDRAGHYEQFF. The CDR3 nucleotides read TGTGCCAGCTCACCACGGGATAGAGCGGGTCACTATGAGCAGTTCTTC. The chain uses TRBV18 and TRBJ2-1; tentative D call: TRBD2 (6 bases). The germline CDR1 and CDR2 sequences are KGHSH and LQKENI. The CDR3 has 16 amino acids. The V gene lost 1 base and the J gene lost 8 bases, with 18 bases spanning the gap.

The chain combines TRBV7-9 with TRBJ2-7; 8 nucleotides agree with TRBD1. The CDR3 is 15 residues long. Trimming took 4 bases from V and 3 from J; bases not matched to a gene: 8. Per the germline V gene, CDR1 is SEHNR and CDR2 is FQNEAQ (reference sequence). This CDR3 reads CASSSRTGTNYEQYF. The CDR3 nucleotides are TGTGCCAGCAGCTCCAGGACAGGGACGAACTACGAGCAGTACTTC.